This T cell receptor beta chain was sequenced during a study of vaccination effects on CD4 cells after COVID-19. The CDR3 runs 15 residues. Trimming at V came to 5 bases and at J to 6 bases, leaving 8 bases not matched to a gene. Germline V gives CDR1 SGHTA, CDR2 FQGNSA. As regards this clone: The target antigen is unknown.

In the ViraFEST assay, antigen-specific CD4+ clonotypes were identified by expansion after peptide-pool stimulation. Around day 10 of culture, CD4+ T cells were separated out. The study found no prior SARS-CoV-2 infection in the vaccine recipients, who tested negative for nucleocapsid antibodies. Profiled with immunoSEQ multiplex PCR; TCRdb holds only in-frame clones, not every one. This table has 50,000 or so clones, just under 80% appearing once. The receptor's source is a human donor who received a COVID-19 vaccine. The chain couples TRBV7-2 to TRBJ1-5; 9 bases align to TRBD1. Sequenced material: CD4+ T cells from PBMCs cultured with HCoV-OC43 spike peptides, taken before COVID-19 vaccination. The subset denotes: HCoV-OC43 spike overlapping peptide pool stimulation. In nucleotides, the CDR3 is TGTGCCAGCAGCGCGGGACAGGGTTTTGCTCAGCCCCAGCATTTT. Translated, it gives CASSAGQGFAQPQHF.